This TCR beta chain was identified during a study of PD-L1 blockade in urothelial cancer. For the study at large: Patients' prior chemotherapy regimens numbered 0 to 3.

Germline V CDR1 and CDR2: SEHNR, FQNEAQ (reference sequence). There are 16 residues in the CDR3. V gave up 2 bases and J gave up 5 bases; unmatched junction bases: 7. Regarding time point: pretreatment peripheral blood. The assay was immunoSEQ multiplex PCR, and TCRdb's table has in-frame clones only and misses some. The table has about 74,000 clones, around 90% seen once; the top ten hold over 4%. The sequenced sample was PBMCs, obtained around atezolizumab (anti-PD-L1) treatment. The chain has TRBV7-9 and TRBJ2-5; 11 bases agree with TRBD1. The sequence derives from a man in his 70s with urothelial cancer. CDR3 protein: CASSLLGQGAGETQYF. Written as DNA, the CDR3 is TGTGCCAGCAGCTTACTAGGACAGGGGGCAGGTGAGACCCAGTACTTC.